A single sample gave rise to the 23 T cell receptor beta chains below, sequenced in a study of cytomegalovirus exposure and HLA in healthy donors. A multiplex PCR was run with 60 Vbeta primers and 13 Jbeta primers. This table comes from immunoSEQ multiplex PCR, and its TCRdb copy is limited to in-frame clones, with some not included. The sample includes roughly 120,000 clones, under 85% of them seen just once. Sequencing input: PBMCs. The source of these receptors is a woman aged 50 to 60 in good health and CMV-seropositive.

The V call is TRBV15, the J call TRBJ2-5; unclear D gene. The V gene lost 2 bases and the J gene lost 4 bases, with 5 bases spanning the gap. Germline CDR1 reads LNHNV; CDR2 reads YYDKDF (reference sequence). The CDR3 extends over 12 amino acids. CDR3 bases: TGTGCCACCAGCAGATCGGGAGAGACCCAGTACTTC. It is translated as CATSRSGETQYF.

The chain is built from TRBV18 and TRBJ1-2, with 8 bases aligning to TRBD1. The CDR3 loop spans 13 amino acids. The V segment lost 4 bases and the J segment 9 bases; nucleotides outside the gene matches: 7. Germline V gene data show CDR1 as KGHSH and CDR2 as LQKENI. The CDR3 coding sequence is TGTGCCAGCTCACAACAGGGGGATGAAAGCTACACCTTC. This gives the protein CASSQQGDESYTF.

The chain carries TRBV7-3 and TRBJ1-2; D is ambiguous. Per the germline V gene, CDR1 is SGHTA and CDR2 is FQGTGA. Trimming cost V 4 bases and J 4 bases, with 16 bases left between them. The CDR3 length is 15 residues. CDR3 in amino acids: CASSYDGSIAYGYTF. The DNA of the CDR3 is TGTGCCAGCAGCTACGACGGGAGCATTGCCTATGGCTACACCTTC.

The V and J genes are TRBV29-1 and TRBJ2-5; D remains unclear. CDR1 SQVTM and CDR2 ANQGSEA come from the germline V gene. With 7 bases removed from V and 5 bases from J, the gap between germline ends came to 8 bases. There are 10 residues in the CDR3. The CDR3 is CSGLWETQYF. CDR3 in DNA: TGCAGCGGACTGTGGGAGACCCAGTACTTC.

V gene TRBV29-1 combines with J gene TRBJ1-2; no definite D call. V was cut by 6 bases and J by 0 bases, with 14 bases left in between. CDR1 is SQVTM and CDR2 is ANQGSEA in the germline V gene. CDR3 length: 14 residues. CDR3 loop: CSVLLSTANYGYTF. CDR3 nucleotides: TGCAGCGTCCTCCTTTCTACGGCTAACTATGGCTACACCTTC.

The chain uses TRBV7-8 and TRBJ1-1; 11 positions match TRBD1. J was trimmed by 4 bases and V by 6 bases; bases with no gene match: 4. CDR1 is SGHVS, CDR2 FQNEAQ, per germline. CDR3 length: 14 residues. CDR3 protein: CASRSGTGGTEAFF. The CDR3 DNA reads TGTGCCAGCAGGTCCGGGACAGGGGGCACTGAAGCTTTCTTT.

This clone occurred once. This chain uses TRBV2 with TRBJ1-2; TRBD1 is a possible D gene (5 bases). This CDR3 has 13 amino acids. Trimming removed 1 base at V and 4 bases at J, with 7 bases between. The germline gives CDR1 SNHLY, CDR2 FYNNEI. The chain's CDR3 is CASSEDRPYGYTF. The CDR3 coding sequence is TGTGCCAGCAGTGAAGACAGGCCCTATGGCTACACCTTC. Combining the CDR3 with reference TRBV2 and TRBJ1-2 gives the whole variable domain EPEVTQTPSHQVTQMGQEVILRCVPISNHLYFYWYRQILGQKVEFLVSFYNNEISEKSEIFDDQFSVERPDGSNFTLKIRSTKLEDSAMYFCASSEDRPYGYTFGSGTRLTVV.

The chain carries TRBV28 and TRBJ2-3; TRBD1 aligns across 8 bases. V lost 5 bases, J lost 3 bases, and 10 bases stayed unmatched. Per germline, CDR1 MDHEN and CDR2 SYDVKM. This CDR3 is 16 amino acids long. The CDR3 reads CASSENRGSGTDTQYF. CDR3 coding DNA: TGTGCCAGCAGTGAAAACAGGGGGTCGGGAACAGATACGCAGTATTTT.

The V and J genes are TRBV6-5 and TRBJ2-2; 15 bases are shared with TRBD2. CDR3 length: 15 amino acids. V was clipped by 5 bases and J by 6 bases; unmatched bases: 1. The germline gives CDR1 MNHEY, CDR2 SVGAGI. The CDR3 is CASSRTSGGAGELFF. The CDR3 region has the DNA TGTGCCAGCAGTCGGACTAGCGGGGGGGCCGGGGAGCTGTTTTTT.

This chain links TRBV5-1 with TRBJ1-3, with D possibly matching TRBD1 (5 bases). The germline V and J ends were trimmed by 4 bases and 2 bases, with 13 bases remaining between them. The germline V gene encodes CDR1 SGHRS and CDR2 YFSETQ. The CDR3 consists of 15 residues. CDR3 protein: CASSTQGGTGNTIYF. The CDR3 nucleotides are TGCGCCAGCAGCACTCAGGGTGGAACTGGAAACACCATATATTTT.

The rearrangement links TRBV7-9 to TRBJ2-7; D not certain. The V end lost 1 base, the J end lost 0 bases, and 10 bases lay between the germline ends. Germline V gene data show CDR1 as SEHNR and CDR2 as FQNEAQ (reference sequence). CDR3 length: 15 amino acids. For the CDR3, the DNA is TGTGCCAGCAGCTTAGGAGACATAAACTCCTACGAGCAGTACTTC. Its translation is CASSLGDINSYEQYF.

The CDR3 is CASSKLAGAPWTQYF. Written as DNA, the CDR3 is TGTGCCAGCAGCAAACTAGCGGGGGCCCCATGGACCCAGTACTTC. The chain joins TRBV11-2 to TRBJ2-5; 11 bases align to TRBD2. This CDR3 contains 15 residues. Per the germline V gene, CDR1 is SGHAT and CDR2 is FQNNGV. The V segment lost 5 bases and the J segment 7 bases; nucleotides outside the gene matches: 9.

CDR3 in amino acids: CASSPAGLPQGYTF. Here the CDR3 DNA reads TGTGCCAGCAGTCCGGCGGGACTCCCTCAAGGCTACACCTTC. The rearrangement uses TRBV27 and TRBJ1-2; weak D call: TRBD1 (5 bases). Germline CDR1 MNHEY, CDR2 SMNVEV (reference sequence). Between the trimmed V and J ends, which lost 5 bases and 8 bases, there was a span of 18 bases. The CDR3 sequence is 14 residues long.

This rearrangement joins TRBV29-1 to TRBJ1-4, with D hard to call. Trimming pared 5 bases from V and 7 bases from J, leaving 11 bases between. Germline CDR1 reads SQVTM; CDR2 reads ANQGSEA. The CDR3 spans 12 residues. CDR3 sequence: CSVYAGSEKLFF. CDR3 coding DNA: TGCAGCGTTTATGCGGGCAGTGAAAAACTGTTTTTT.

V is TRBV7-8 and J is TRBJ2-7, with TRBD2 matching over 7 bases. Germline V CDR1 and CDR2: SGHVS, FQNEAQ. V gave up 3 bases and J gave up 4 bases; unmatched junction bases: 6. The CDR3 covers 14 residues. The CDR3 loop is CASSLRTSSYEQYF. In nucleotides, the CDR3 is TGTGCCAGCAGCTTGCGGACTAGTTCTTACGAGCAGTACTTC.

This clone has a handful of counts. The chain is built from TRBV11-2 and TRBJ1-6; D is undetermined. CDR1 is SGHAT, CDR2 FQNNGV, per germline. The CDR3 is made up of 13 amino acids. V was trimmed by 5 bases and J by 8 bases, leaving 10 bases between them. The CDR3 DNA follows: TGTGCCAGCAGCCCTTACACCGATTCACCCCTCCACTTT. Protein: CASSPYTDSPLHF.

The chain carries TRBV5-1 and TRBJ1-6; TRBD1 agrees at 7 bases. From germline, CDR1 is SGHRS and CDR2 YFSETQ. The CDR3 runs to 15 residues. V shed 0 bases and J 9 bases; nucleotides not matched to a gene: 6. The CDR3 here is CASSLGGTASSPLHF. In nucleotides, the CDR3 is TGCGCCAGCAGCTTGGGAGGGACAGCGAGTTCACCCCTCCACTTT.

This rearrangement joins TRBV6-1 to TRBJ2-7; D might be TRBD2 (6 bases). V lost 1 base and J lost 4, with 14 bases in between. Germline V gives CDR1 MNHNS, CDR2 SASEGT. This CDR3 has 15 amino acids. The CDR3 sequence: CASSEVGIGRYEQYF. CDR3 sequence (DNA): TGTGCCAGCAGTGAAGTGGGCATAGGGAGGTACGAGCAGTACTTC.

The rearrangement links TRBV4-1 to TRBJ1-1; D is possibly TRBD1 (5 bases). The CDR3 contains 17 residues. Germline V gene data show CDR1 as MGHRA and CDR2 as YSYEKL. V lost 3 bases and J 6 bases, leaving 23 bases between the germline ends. The CDR3 protein is CASSQGLKGREGPEAFF. The DNA of the CDR3 is TGCGCCAGCAGCCAGGGTCTTAAGGGCAGGGAAGGCCCTGAAGCTTTCTTT.

This chain links TRBV28 with TRBJ2-7; TRBD1 matches at 10 bases. J lost 6 bases, V lost 2 bases, and 13 bases had no gene match. Germline loops: CDR1 MDHEN, CDR2 SYDVKM. The CDR3 spans 17 residues. The DNA for the CDR3 is TGTGCCAGCAGTTTAGGGCTCTCCGGAAGGACAGGGGGCGAGCAGTACTTC. It translates to CASSLGLSGRTGGEQYF. Full variable domain (rest looked up from reference TRBV28 and TRBJ2-7): DVKVTQSSRYLVKRTGEKVFLECVQDMDHENMFWYRQDPGLGLRLIYFSYDVKMKEKGDIPEGYSVSREKKERFSLILESASTNQTSMYLCASSLGLSGRTGGEQYFGPGTRLTVT.

This rearrangement joins TRBV2 to TRBJ1-1; 8 positions match TRBD1. CDR1 is SNHLY, CDR2 FYNNEI, per germline. This CDR3 region has 16 residues. With 5 bases clipped from V and 0 bases from J, the junction kept 8 bases outside the gene matches. As DNA, the CDR3 is TGTGCCAGCAGTCCGCGACGACAGGGGATGAACACTGAAGCTTTCTTT. Its protein is CASSPRRQGMNTEAFF.

V usage is TRBV29-1 and J usage is TRBJ1-2, with 7 nucleotides matching TRBD1. The CDR3 has 12 residues. Germline trimming cut 4 bases from V and 10 bases from J; bases unmatched to any gene: 9. The germline V gene has CDR1 SQVTM and CDR2 ANQGSEA. The CDR3 protein is CSVVTGIDFYTF. The CDR3 DNA follows: TGCAGCGTTGTGACAGGGATAGATTTCTACACCTTC.

The chain recombines TRBV7-2 with TRBJ2-5; perhaps TRBD2 as D (5 bases). The CDR3 contains 15 residues. V was cut by 5 bases and J by 10 bases, with 23 bases left in between. Germline CDR1 is SGHTA and CDR2 is FQGNSA. The CDR3 DNA reads TGTGCCAGCAGCCCGAACTCCGGTTCGAGGGTAAGCCAGTACTTC. As protein: CASSPNSGSRVSQYF.